The 21 T cell receptor beta chains below all came from one sample that was sequenced in a study of radiation and T cells in renal cell carcinoma (dated by TCRdb to about 2020). Libraries came from the immunoSEQ multiplex PCR assay. As stored in TCRdb, this immuneACCESS dataset retains in-frame rearrangements with V and J assigned. A fraction of the clones does not appear; measured against another copy, unresolved V genes explain less than half of the discrepancy, and the remainder lacks a known reason. Here the sample has approximately 100,000 clones; about 88% occur a single time. Roughly 8% of the sample is taken by the ten largest. In the paper's terms, the time point label means: baseline pretreatment blood. The treatment or condition label for this specimen denotes: 15 Gy SBRT to primary tumor, nephrectomy 4 weeks later. Material: blood, obtained from a patient whose treatment included radiotherapy and nephrectomy. The receptor set was obtained from a man in his fifties with renal cell carcinoma.

The chain couples TRBV7-2 to TRBJ2-7; D assignment may be TRBD1 or TRBD2 (5 bases each). V was shortened by 5 bases and J by 1 base, with 15 bases between the two germline ends. Per the germline V gene, CDR1 is SGHTA and CDR2 is FQGNSA. This CDR3 is 15 amino acids long. The CDR3 nucleotides read TGTGCCAGCAGCCCCGCCCCGGGACGTTCCTACGAGCAGTACTTC. It encodes CASSPAPGRSYEQYF.

The chain employs TRBV7-3 and TRBJ1-5; a possible D gene is TRBD1 (5 bases). CDR1 is SGHTA, CDR2 FQGTGA, per germline. Deletions cut 5 bases from V and 5 bases from J, with 10 bases between. CDR3 length: 13 amino acids. CDR3 DNA: TGTGCCAGCAGCCGGGACCGGGATCAGCCCCAGCATTTT. Translating it yields CASSRDRDQPQHF.

V gene TRBV6-5 combines with J gene TRBJ2-6; 7 nucleotides line up with TRBD2. The V gene end was trimmed by 8 bases and the J gene end by 0 bases; junction bases not matched to a gene: 1. Looked up from germline, CDR1 is MNHEY and CDR2 is SVGAGI. The CDR3 extends over 14 amino acids. CDR3 DNA: TGTGCCAGCGGGAGGGGCTCTGGGGCCAACGTCCTGACTTTC. Protein sequence: CASGRGSGANVLTF.

The chain is built from TRBV2 and TRBJ2-3, with 7 positions matching TRBD2. Germline V gives CDR1 SNHLY, CDR2 FYNNEI. The CDR3 is made up of 17 amino acids. The J segment lost 5 bases and the V segment lost 1 base, leaving 12 bases of the junction unmatched. The DNA of the CDR3 is TGTGCCAGCAGTGAAGGTCTAGCGGTGAATGGGGGAGATACGCAGTATTTT. Protein sequence: CASSEGLAVNGGDTQYF.

The chain has TRBV7-9 and TRBJ1-1; D is unclear. Germline V gives CDR1 SEHNR, CDR2 FQNEAQ (reference sequence). V shed 5 bases and J shed 0 bases, with 13 bases lying between them. The CDR3 spans 15 residues. In nucleotides, the CDR3 is TGTGCCAGCAGCCCCCCCTTCCCGGTGAACACTGAAGCTTTCTTT. Protein sequence: CASSPPFPVNTEAFF.

This chain joins TRBV7-2 and TRBJ1-2; 8 nucleotides agree with TRBD1. Germline V gene lookup returns CDR1 SGHTA and CDR2 FQGNSA. The CDR3 length is 16 residues. J gave up 5 bases and V 6 bases, and 14 bases lay outside the gene matches. CDR3 in DNA: TGTGCCAGCAGGATACAGGGGGTCGCGCTCGTATATGGCTACACCTTC. This encodes CASRIQGVALVYGYTF.

This chain connects TRBV11-2 to TRBJ2-1, with TRBD2 as a possible D gene (6 bases). Germline values: CDR1 SGHAT, CDR2 FQNNGV. Trimming took off 9 bases at V and 10 bases at J, with 13 bases between the two ends. This CDR3 spans 11 amino acids. The DNA of the CDR3 is TGTGCCAGGGACGGGGGAGGAGAGCAGTTCTTC. It encodes CARDGGGEQFF.

The chain carries TRBV5-4 and TRBJ2-7; 10 nucleotides agree with TRBD2. The germline gives CDR1 SGHNT, CDR2 YYREEE (reference sequence). V was pared by 4 bases and J by 6 bases, with 10 bases of the junction left unmatched. The CDR3 is 15 amino acids. This CDR3 is CASSPYRAGGREQYF. CDR3 DNA: TGTGCCAGCAGCCCGTATAGAGCGGGAGGGCGCGAGCAGTACTTC.

The V call is TRBV30, the J call TRBJ2-7; D call uncertain. V shed 2 bases and J shed 2 bases, with 4 bases lying between them. The CDR3 is 11 residues long. Germline V CDR1 and CDR2: GTSNPN, SVGIG (reference sequence). This CDR3 reads CAWSLTYEQYF. Here the CDR3 DNA reads TGTGCCTGGAGTCTAACCTACGAGCAGTACTTC.

The chain links TRBV7-9 to TRBJ1-2; TRBD1 matches at 8 bases. After removal of 5 bases from V and 0 bases from J, the junction contained 8 bases not matched to a gene. The CDR3 sequence is 16 residues long. The germline V gene has CDR1 SEHNR and CDR2 FQNEAQ (reference sequence). The CDR3 DNA sequence: TGTGCCAGCAGCCCGGACAGGGCAAGACCTAACTATGGCTACACCTTC. Translation: CASSPDRARPNYGYTF.

This chain uses TRBV5-6 with TRBJ1-5; D possibly corresponds to TRBD1 (5 bases). Trimming took off 4 bases at V and 1 base at J, with 15 bases between the two ends. Germline V gene data show CDR1 as SGHDT and CDR2 as YYEEEE. The CDR3 extends over 16 amino acids. The CDR3 DNA sequence: TGTGCCAGCAGCGCCCAGGGTCGAGTGAGCAATCAGCCCCAGCATTTT. Translating gives CASSAQGRVSNQPQHF.

The V call is TRBV30, the J call TRBJ2-7; 9 bases align to TRBD1. The V gene end was trimmed by 0 bases and the J gene end by 0 bases; junction bases not matched to a gene: 3. CDR1 GTSNPN and CDR2 SVGIG come from the germline V gene (reference sequence). The CDR3 consists of 15 residues. CDR3 sequence (DNA): TGTGCCTGGAGTGTAATACAGGGGGCCTCCTACGAGCAGTACTTC. Translated: CAWSVIQGASYEQYF.

This rearrangement joins TRBV6-5 to TRBJ1-2; D unclear. This CDR3 has 12 residues. Germline assignment: CDR1 MNHEY and CDR2 SVGAGI. V was cut by 8 bases and J by 4 bases, with 11 bases left in between. CDR3: CASGPGIYGYTF. The CDR3 nucleotides are TGTGCCAGCGGACCAGGCATCTATGGCTACACCTTC.

The rearrangement uses TRBV6-5 and TRBJ2-7; D is possibly TRBD2 (5 bases). V shed 5 bases and J shed 2 bases, with 10 bases lying between them. The CDR3 length is 13 residues. Germline V gene sequence: CDR1 MNHEY, CDR2 SVGAGI. The CDR3 region has the DNA TGTGCCAGCAGTCCCCCGGGGACCTACGAGCAGTACTTC. This encodes CASSPPGTYEQYF.

CDR3 sequence: CSVEVSPQGRGSGYTF. CDR3 coding DNA: TGCAGCGTTGAAGTATCGCCACAGGGTCGGGGTAGCGGCTACACCTTC. The chain links TRBV29-1 to TRBJ1-2; possible D gene TRBD1, 6 bases. Deletions cut 1 base from V and 8 bases from J, with 23 bases between. Germline assignment: CDR1 SQVTM and CDR2 ANQGSEA. The CDR3 has 16 amino acids.

This clone was recorded only once. This chain links TRBV11-2 with TRBJ2-2; no firm D call. This CDR3 spans 13 amino acids. The V end lost 3 bases, the J end lost 6 bases, and 8 bases lay between the germline ends. The germline V gene has CDR1 SGHAT and CDR2 FQNNGV. CDR3 nucleotide sequence: TGTGCCAGCAGCTTCCACTTGGCCGGGGAGCTGTTTTTT. It translates to CASSFHLAGELFF.

The sample holds a few counts of this clone. The chain recombines TRBV29-1 with TRBJ1-3; weak D call: TRBD1 (5 bases). The CDR3 sequence is 11 residues long. Germline assignment: CDR1 SQVTM and CDR2 ANQGSEA. Between the trimmed V and J ends, which lost 3 bases and 8 bases, there was a span of 8 bases. The CDR3 nucleotides read TGCAGCGTTGACAGGGAAGACACCATATATTTT. Its translation is CSVDREDTIYF.

The rearrangement links TRBV15 to TRBJ1-4, with D possibly matching TRBD1 (5 bases). V lost 2 bases and J lost 4, with 11 bases in between. Per the germline V gene, CDR1 is LNHNV and CDR2 is YYDKDF (reference sequence). This CDR3 contains 15 residues. This CDR3 reads CATSRQTAFNEKLFF. The CDR3 DNA sequence: TGTGCCACCAGCAGACAGACAGCCTTTAATGAAAAACTGTTTTTT.

This chain joins TRBV7-9 and TRBJ1-2; weak D call: TRBD1 (6 bases). Between the trimmed V and J ends, which lost 5 bases and 3 bases, there was a span of 16 bases. There are 15 residues in the CDR3. Germline assignment: CDR1 SEHNR and CDR2 FQNEAQ (reference sequence). The CDR3 nucleotides are TGTGCCAGCAGCGTGCGGGACGGGGGCGACTATGGCTACACCTTC. Amino acid sequence: CASSVRDGGDYGYTF.

Only one count was recorded for this clone. This chain links TRBV18 with TRBJ1-4; a possible D gene is TRBD1 (5 bases). This CDR3 spans 16 amino acids. V lost 3 bases to trimming and J lost 8 bases, with 19 bases between them. Germline-derived CDR1 and CDR2 are KGHSH and LQKENI. CDR3 nucleotides: TGTGCCAGCTCACCGTCGATCGGGACCCTAAGGGAAAAACTGTTTTTT. Its protein product is CASSPSIGTLREKLFF. The entire variable domain, with the rest obtained from reference TRBV18 and TRBJ1-4, is as follows: NAGVMQNPRHLVRRRGQEARLRCSPMKGHSHVYWYRQLPEEGLKFMVYLQKENIIDESGMPKERFSAEFPKEGPSILRIQQVVRGDSAAYFCASSPSIGTLREKLFFGSGTQLSVL.

The gene calls are TRBV9 and TRBJ2-7; perhaps TRBD1 as D (6 bases). This CDR3 has 15 amino acids. Deletions cut 4 bases from V and 0 bases from J, with 14 bases between. Germline CDR1 SGDLS, CDR2 YYNGEE. The CDR3 region has the DNA TGTGCCAGCAGCATGACCGGGACATCCTCCTACGAGCAGTACTTC. This sequence encodes CASSMTGTSSYEQYF. Full variable domain (missing parts from reference TRBV9 and TRBJ2-7): DSGVTQTPKHLITATGQRVTLRCSPRSGDLSVYWYQQSLDQGLQFLIQYYNGEERAKGNILERFSAQQFPDLHSELNLSSLELGDSALYFCASSMTGTSSYEQYFGPGTRLTVT.